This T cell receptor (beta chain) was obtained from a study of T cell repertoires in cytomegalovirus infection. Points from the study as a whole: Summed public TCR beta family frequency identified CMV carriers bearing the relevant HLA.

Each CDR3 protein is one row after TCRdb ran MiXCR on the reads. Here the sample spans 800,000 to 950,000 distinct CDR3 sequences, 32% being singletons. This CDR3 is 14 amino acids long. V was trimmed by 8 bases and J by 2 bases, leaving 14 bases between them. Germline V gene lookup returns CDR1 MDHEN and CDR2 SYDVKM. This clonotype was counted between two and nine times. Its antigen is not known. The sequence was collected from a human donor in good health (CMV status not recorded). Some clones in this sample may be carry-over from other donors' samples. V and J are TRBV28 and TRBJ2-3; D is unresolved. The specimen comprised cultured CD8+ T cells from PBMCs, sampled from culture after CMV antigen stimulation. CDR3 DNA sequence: TGTGCCAGCGGCCCCGCGGCAGACACAGATACGCAGTATTTT. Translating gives CASGPAADTDTQYF.